The subject of this entry is one T cell receptor (beta chain). Antigen unknown. The same CDR3 can be traced to other DNA sequences in this sample. The CDR3 length is 17 residues. Per germline, CDR1 SEHNR and CDR2 FQNEAQ (reference sequence). With 4 bases clipped from V and 1 base from J, the junction kept 11 bases outside the gene matches. These data come from a study of PD-L1 blockade in urothelial cancer. Study-level information: Patients started atezolizumab in about 2014, 1,200 mg intravenously every 3 weeks. The authors examined blood 3 weeks (second dose) and 6 weeks after treatment start.

Whole-study results and caveats: Better survival was predicted when blood TCR clonality before treatment fell below the median.

Some clones are missing from TCRdb's copy, which holds only in-frame ones; the method was immunoSEQ multiplex PCR. The sample holds 45,000 to 65,000 clones, 84% seen once. Sequencing used PBMCs, obtained around atezolizumab (anti-PD-L1) treatment. The receptor was isolated from a middle-aged man with urothelial cancer. The V and J genes are TRBV7-9 and TRBJ2-7, with 9 bases aligning to TRBD2. CDR3 residues: CASSSGDSGRLSYEQYF. The CDR3 nucleotides are TGTGCCAGCAGCTCTGGCGACAGCGGGAGGCTATCCTACGAGCAGTACTTC. The full variable domain, rest sourced from reference TRBV7-9 and TRBJ2-7, is DTGVSQNPRHKITKRGQNVTFRCDPISEHNRLYWYRQTLGQGPEFLTYFQNEAQLEKSRLLSDRFSAERPKGSFSTLEIQRTEQGDSAMYLCASSSGDSGRLSYEQYFGPGTRLTVT.